This T cell receptor (beta chain) was retrieved from a study of T-cell memory formation after mild COVID-19. Study-level findings and limits: Within pre-infection memory, some responding clones were found, suggesting cross-reactive memory joined.

The 5'RACE method, run with constant-segment primers, produced TCR alpha and TCR beta cDNA libraries (carrying sample barcodes and UMIs). TCRdb independently ran MiXCR on the 5' RACE reads; one entry per CDR3 protein. Among roughly 450,000 distinct CDR3 sequences listed, roughly 18% were seen once. V lost 4 bases, J lost 7 bases, and 10 bases stayed unmatched. The CDR3 spans 15 residues. This clonotype was seen a few times. Its antigen is currently unknown. Sequencing used PBMCs or a T cell subset sorted from them (not recorded which). The receptor was derived from an adult woman who had mild COVID-19 (a few samples of this study predate the infection). Cell type and time point are not known. The chain has TRBV12-3 or TRBV12-4 and TRBJ1-1, with 9 bases matching TRBD1. CDR3 residues: CASSSGWDRDIEAFF. In DNA form, the CDR3 reads TGTGCCAGCAGTTCGGGGTGGGACAGGGACATTGAAGCTTTCTTT.